This T cell receptor (beta chain) was identified during a study of blood T cell repertoires in COVID-19. Across the whole study: Acute and convalescent COVID-19 samples came from the United States, Italy and Spain. Nucleic acid was either cDNA or gDNA, and it came from T cells, B-cell-depleted T cells, or PBMCs.

V was trimmed by 7 bases and J by 3 bases, leaving 6 bases between them. CDR1 is ENHRY, CDR2 SYGVKD, per germline. This CDR3 comprises 11 residues. Authors' methods: The authors estimated nucleated cell counts from reference gene primer amplification. Sequencing was performed with immunoSEQ multiplex PCR; in TCRdb, only in-frame clones are kept and a portion is missing. V and J calls and clone size are those listed in that table; D and trimming were worked out from the DNA. The profile shows approximately 100,000 clones, 75% to 85% of them singletons. This TCR came from a man aged 55-75 years with acute or convalescent COVID-19. The rearrangement joins TRBV10-3 to TRBJ1-1; D gene uncertain. The sequencing sample was made of peripheral blood. DNA for the CDR3: TGTGCCATCAAATCGGACACTGAAGCTTTCTTT. This encodes CAIKSDTEAFF.